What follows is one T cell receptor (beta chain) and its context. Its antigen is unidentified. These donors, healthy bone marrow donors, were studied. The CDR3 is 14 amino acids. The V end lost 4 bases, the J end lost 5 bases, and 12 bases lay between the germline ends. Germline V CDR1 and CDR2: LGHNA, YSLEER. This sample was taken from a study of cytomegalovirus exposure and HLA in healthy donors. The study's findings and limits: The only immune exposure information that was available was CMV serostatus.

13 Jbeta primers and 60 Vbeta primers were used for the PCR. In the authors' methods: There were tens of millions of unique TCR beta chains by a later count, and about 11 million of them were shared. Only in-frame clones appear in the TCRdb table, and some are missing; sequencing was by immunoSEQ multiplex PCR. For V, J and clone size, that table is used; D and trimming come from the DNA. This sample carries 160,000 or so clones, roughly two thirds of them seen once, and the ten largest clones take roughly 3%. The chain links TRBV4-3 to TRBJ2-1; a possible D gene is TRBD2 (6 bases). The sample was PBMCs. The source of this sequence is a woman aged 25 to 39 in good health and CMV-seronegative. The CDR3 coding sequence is TGCGCCAGCAGCCCTCTGATAGCGGACAATGAGCAGTTCTTC. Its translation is CASSPLIADNEQFF.